This TCR beta chain was identified during a study of OX40 agonist ivuxolimab in advanced cancers. Regarding the study in general: Ivuxolimab was a fully human IgG2 agonistic monoclonal antibody targeting the costimulatory receptor OX40 (CD134). Of the 50 to 55 patients in dose escalation, some 20 had hepatocellular carcinoma, approximately 15 had melanoma, 9 had renal cell carcinoma and 9 had head and neck cancer. Intravenous ivuxolimab was administered to patients every 2 weeks at six dose levels: 0.01, 0.1, 0.3, 1.5, 3 and 10 mg/kg. Prior anti-PD-1, anti-PD-L1 or anti-CTLA-4 therapy was permitted, and approximately 39% of dose-escalation patients had received checkpoint inhibitors. Peripheral TCRbeta sequencing was intended to test whether TCR sequence diversity was altered and clonal T-cell expansion was caused by ivuxolimab. Partial responses occurred in three dose-escalation patients, of whom one had hepatocellular carcinoma and two had cutaneous melanoma. The paper describes the monotherapy dose-escalation part (N ≈ 49 patients) of the phase I trial of ivuxolimab. The dose-escalation cohort was 80% to 90% male with a mean age of around 64 years, ranging from about 20 to 85. Here is what the overall study found, with its caveats: In the 0.1-3.0 mg/kg groups, partial responders were among the patients with the lowest normalized peripheral clonal expansion, particularly in CD8+ T cells. Clonal expansion of both CD4+ and CD8+ blood T cells was observed from baseline to week 6 at doses 0.1 to 3.0 mg/kg. After ivuxolimab, CD8+ T cells had more expanded clones than CD4+ T cells on average. Antigen specificity was not determined for the clonally expanded peripheral T cells. Low levels of normalized T-cell clonal expansion were also seen in some patients who did not respond.

Notes on this clone: The antigen it recognizes is unknown. No per-base quality is available; no much larger clone lies one base away.

Patients with autoimmune disease history or receiving systemic immunosuppression were excluded from the trial. Peripheral blood for TCR sequencing was drawn from every dose cohort at baseline, at cycle 4 day 1 and at cycle 7 day 1. The samples were drawn from a first-in-human, open-label, multicenter phase I dose-escalation trial of ivuxolimab. Adults with locally advanced or metastatic head and neck squamous cell, hepatocellular, melanoma or renal cell carcinoma were enrolled in the trial. Before TCR sequencing, CD4+ and CD8+ T cells were separately sorted from peripheral blood. Trimming costs V 0 bases and J 5 bases, and their ends lie 13 bases apart. Including cysteine and phenylalanine, the CDR3 has 15 amino acids. The CDR3 DNA has 45 bases and is translated from base 1. CDR1 and CDR2 are drawn from the germline V gene (reference sequence): SEHNR, FQNEAQ. To sequence the TCRbeta CDR3 region, genomic DNA was isolated from the sorted cells. TCRbeta CDR3 regions were sequenced using the immunoSEQ Assay. TCRdb limited this immuneACCESS table to in-frame rearrangements with V and J called. A share of clones is missing; checked studies link under half to unresolved V genes, and the rest is unexplained. Here the sample has approximately 17,000 clones; about 70% occur a single time. Around 15% of the sample comes from the top ten.

The source of this sequence is an adult with an advanced solid tumor such as melanoma, head and neck, liver or kidney cancer. The sample in question was CD4+ or CD8+ T cells sorted from blood, obtained in a trial of the OX40 agonist ivuxolimab. The sequence links TRBV7-9 to TRBJ2-5; 6 matching bases give a weak D call of TRBD2. The DNA reads TGTGCCAGCAGCTTAGCCGTGGGCGGAGGGGAGACCCAGTACTTC. This sequence encodes CASSLAVGGGETQYF.